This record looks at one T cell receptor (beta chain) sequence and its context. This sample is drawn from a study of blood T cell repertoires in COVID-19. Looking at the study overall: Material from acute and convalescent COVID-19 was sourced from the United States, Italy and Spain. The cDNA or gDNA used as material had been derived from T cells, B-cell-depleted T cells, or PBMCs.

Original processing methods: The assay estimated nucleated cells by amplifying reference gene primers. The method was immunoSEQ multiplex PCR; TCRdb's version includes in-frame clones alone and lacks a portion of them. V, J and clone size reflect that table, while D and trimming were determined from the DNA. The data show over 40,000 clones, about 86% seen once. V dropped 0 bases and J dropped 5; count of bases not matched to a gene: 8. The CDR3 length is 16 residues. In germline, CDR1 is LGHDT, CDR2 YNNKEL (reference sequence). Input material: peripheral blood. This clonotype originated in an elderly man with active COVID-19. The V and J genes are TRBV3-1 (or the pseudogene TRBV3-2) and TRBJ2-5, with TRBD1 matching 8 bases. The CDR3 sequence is CASSQDPGQGVETQYF. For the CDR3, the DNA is TGTGCCAGCAGCCAAGATCCCGGACAGGGTGTTGAGACCCAGTACTTC.